This T cell receptor beta chain was documented in a study of T cells in Graves' hyperthyroidism and ophthalmopathy. Study conclusions and caveats: Blood samples included most of the expanded thyroid clonotypes exceeding 0.001. Ophthalmopathy prediction by the model preceded onset by a median roughly 6.3 months. A model built on 13 V-J features separated ophthalmopathy from stable hyperthyroidism.

Amplified regions were TCR beta CDR3 sequences from RNA transcripts. An initial round of RT-PCR targeting the TCR CDR3 relied on the HTBI primer set. TCRdb passed the multiplex PCR reads through MiXCR, listing each CDR3 protein once. Of roughly 500,000 distinct CDR3 sequences in the sample, about 45% were seen once. CDR3 length: 12 residues. The germline V and J ends were trimmed by 7 bases and 1 base, with 10 bases remaining between them. Germline V lookup: CDR1 SQVTM, CDR2 ANQGSEA. Patients were excluded for uncontrolled infection, other autoimmune disease, pregnancy or lactation. Worth noting for this clonotype: The target antigen is unknown.

This sequence joins TRBV29-1 and TRBJ2-5; D is uncertain. The TCR comes from an adult woman with Graves' disease, either hyperthyroidism or ophthalmopathy (not recorded which). Sequenced material: peripheral blood or thyroid tissue (not recorded which). The CDR3: CSGGQAQETQYF. DNA for the CDR3: TGCAGCGGTGGGCAGGCCCAAGAGACCCAGTACTTC.